Described below is a single T cell receptor (beta chain) sequence and its context. No antigen is known for it. No per-base quality is available; no much larger clone lies one base away. This sample was included in a study of T cell repertoires in cytomegalovirus infection (dated by TCRdb to between 2019 and 2020). Concerning the study at large: Recently identified HLA-C-restricted CMV epitopes, whose presentation resists viral immunomodulation, were targeted by peptide stimulations together with well-studied HLA-B-restricted epitopes. Donor HLA type was relevant to the analysis, because carriage of CMV infection together with the matching HLA type was indicated by public TCR beta signatures. Overall results and qualifications from the work: The ex vivo response was dominated by HLA-C-restricted CMV-specific TCR beta clonotypes, which also provided the single most frequent clonotype in two of eight donors. In both this cohort and an independent roughly 350-donor cohort, the cumulative frequency of public TCR beta family members distinguished carriers of CMV infection plus the relevant HLA type.

The treatment or condition label, as the study defines it: in vitro stimulation with specific CMV peptide epitopes to enrich CMV-specific T cells. For sequencing, an Illumina HiSeq 1500 was employed. The public reads were reprocessed in TCRdb via fastp at Q25 and MiXCR, keeping in-frame beta chains. Rows with a matching CDR3 protein are joined into one entry that keeps the most common DNA and genes. This sample has 70,000 or so distinct CDR3 sequences in its table, and about 29% of those were observed once. The ten largest make up roughly 60% of the sample. The V end gives up 5 bases and the J end 0 bases, leaving 4 bases in the junction not matched to a gene. Taken from the germline V gene, the CDR1 and CDR2 loops are MDHEN and SYDVKM. Including the terminal cysteine and phenylalanine, the CDR3 comprises 16 residues. Only the CDR3 DNA stays, 48 bases, in frame from base 1.

The sample was CD8+ T cells from cultured PBMCs, taken from culture after CMV antigen stimulation. The source is a human donor in good health (CMV status not recorded). Some clones in this sample may be carry-over from other donors' samples. The receptor chain draws on TRBV28 and TRBJ2-3; 11 nucleotides in the junction match TRBD2. Here the CDR3 is given as CASSVGLADSTDTQYF. The DNA sequence is given as TGTGCCAGCAGTGTGGGACTAGCGGATAGCACAGATACGCAGTATTTT.